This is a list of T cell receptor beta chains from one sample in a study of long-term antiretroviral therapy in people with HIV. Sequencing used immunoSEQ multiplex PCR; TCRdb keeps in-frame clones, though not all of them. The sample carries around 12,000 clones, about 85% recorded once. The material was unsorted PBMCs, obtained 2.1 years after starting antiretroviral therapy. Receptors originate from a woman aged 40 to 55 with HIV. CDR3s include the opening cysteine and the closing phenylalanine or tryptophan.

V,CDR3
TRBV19,CASSRLYGLRREQYF
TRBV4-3,CASSQDRPSGGVNEQFF
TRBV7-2,CASSLGIMNTEAFF
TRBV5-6,CASSLYSYNYGYTF
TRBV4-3,CASSPRGGGLNTEAFF
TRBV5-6,CASRGRDFTDTQYF
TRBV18,CASSPPHRQAAGYTF
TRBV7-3,CASSRPGVQETQYF
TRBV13,CASSLARGETQYF
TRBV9,CASSPGQGAYTDTQYF
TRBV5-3,CARSLDRLSGANVLTF
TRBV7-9,CASSLDRGLQETQYF
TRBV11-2,CASSLMADTQTQYF
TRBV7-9,CASSSTPPYSYEQYF
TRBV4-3,CASSQDGGAKNIQYF
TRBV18,CASSGGLNTEAFF
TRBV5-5,CASTHRGYYTDTQYF
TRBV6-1,CASSEVRASNYGYTF
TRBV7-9,CASSSKGGGRQFF
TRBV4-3,CASSRGDRGQETQYF
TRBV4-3,CASSQPAVALNTDTQYF
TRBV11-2,CASSQQSLTDTQYF
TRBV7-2,CASSQGRGLPQPQHF
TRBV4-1,CASSQPGPSPYGYTF
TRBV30,CAWNPGPYNEQFF
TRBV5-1,CASSLWGTGTADTQYF
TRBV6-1,CASRTGTGNTGELFF
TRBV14,CASSEDRLSTDTQYF
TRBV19,CASSVRSGGANTGELFF
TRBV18,CASSAFGTSGTNTGELFF
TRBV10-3,CAITASGTGNTGELFF
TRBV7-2,CATTDRYEQYF
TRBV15,CATSRAPGATDGYTF
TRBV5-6,CASSSSRARNEQFF
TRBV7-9,CASSLGTGLGNEQFF
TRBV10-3,CAISDPYGIQETQYF
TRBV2,CASRPMGLNYGYTF
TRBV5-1,CASSLEVGGYQETQYF
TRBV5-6,CASTKLRGRSYGYTF
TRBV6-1,CASHEQGGYSPLHF